This entry concerns a single TCR beta chain. As yet, its antigen is unknown. These data come from a study of T cell responses to AZD1222 COVID-19 vaccine. The length of the CDR3 is 15 residues. The germline V and J ends were trimmed by 0 bases and 4 bases, with 10 bases remaining between them. The germline CDR1 and CDR2 sequences are SGHRS and YFSETQ. Whole-study findings and limits: Baseline serology detected seropositivity in only six AZD1222 recipients. Clonal diversity may have been underestimated, and the donors were mostly white British, with more females than males.

TCRdb's copy holds only in-frame clones and misses some; the assay was immunoSEQ multiplex PCR. The table lists about 140,000 clones. The receptor comes from an adult in good health. The chain recombines TRBV5-1 with TRBJ1-4; the D is unclear. Material for sequencing was peripheral blood. The DNA of the CDR3 is TGCGCCAGCAGCTTGGAGGGAGGAAATAATGAAAAACTGTTTTTT. Its translation is CASSLEGGNNEKLFF.